The TCR beta chain under discussion was sequenced for a study of blood T cell repertoires in COVID-19. Profiling relied on immunoSEQ multiplex PCR, and the TCRdb table lists in-frame clones only, not all of them. The table has roughly 25,000 clones, 80% to 90% seen once; the top ten hold roughly 18%. CDR1 and CDR2 (germline): MGHRA, YSYEKL. Unmatched junction bases numbered 5, after V lost 0 bases and J lost 6 bases. The CDR3 is made up of 15 amino acids. Sequencing was carried out using peripheral blood. The clonotype was recovered from a woman aged 80 or over with acute or convalescent COVID-19. This rearrangement joins TRBV4-1 to TRBJ1-1; TRBD1 agrees at 9 bases. The CDR3 protein is CASSQERGQGPEAFF. CDR3 coding DNA: TGCGCCAGCAGCCAAGAACGCGGACAGGGGCCTGAAGCTTTCTTT.